The 31 T cell receptor beta chains listed next were all sequenced from one sample in a study of T cells in Graves' hyperthyroidism and ophthalmopathy. From RNA transcripts, TCR beta CDR3 regions were amplified. A set of HTBI primers served as the primers for a first-round RT-PCR of the TCR CDR3. TCRdb analysed the multiplex PCR reads with MiXCR anew, one entry per CDR3 protein. The sample shows hundreds of thousands of distinct CDR3 sequences, about 15% of them seen only once. The sample consisted of blood. Source of these receptors: a man younger than 35 with Graves' ophthalmopathy.

Ten or more counts support this clonotype. This chain connects TRBV7-9 to TRBJ2-6; no firm D call. CDR1 SEHNR and CDR2 FQNEAQ come from the germline V gene (reference sequence). Trimming removed 6 bases at V and 4 bases at J, with 13 bases between. This CDR3 region has 15 residues. The DNA for the CDR3 is TGTGCCAGCAGTCAGTCGGTGGGAGGGGCCAACGTCCTGACTTTC. Protein product: CASSQSVGGANVLTF. The full variable domain, with the rest looked up from reference TRBV7-9 and TRBJ2-6, is DTGVSQNPRHKITKRGQNVTFRCDPISEHNRLYWYRQTLGQGPEFLTYFQNEAQLEKSRLLSDRFSAERPKGSFSTLEIQRTEQGDSAMYLCASSQSVGGANVLTFGAGSRLTVL.

This clonotype has at least ten counts. The chain links TRBV2 to TRBJ2-7; no definite D call. Germline V lookup: CDR1 SNHLY, CDR2 FYNNEI. The CDR3 contains 14 residues. V lost 6 bases, J lost 2 bases, and 14 bases lay in between. CDR3 sequence: CASRIRTATYEQYF. CDR3 sequence (DNA): TGTGCCAGCAGAATTCGGACCGCTACCTACGAGCAGTACTTC.

This clonotype was counted a few times. V usage is TRBV20-1 and J usage is TRBJ2-7; 9 nucleotides match TRBD2. The germline V gene has CDR1 DFQATT and CDR2 SNEGSKA (reference sequence). The CDR3 loop spans 12 amino acids. V dropped 6 bases and J dropped 3; count of bases not matched to a gene: 3. Here the CDR3 DNA reads TGCAGTGCAGCGGGGGGATTCTACGAGCAGTACTTC. It encodes CSAAGGFYEQYF.

This clonotype was observed a handful of times. The V gene is TRBV18, the J gene TRBJ2-7, with D possibly TRBD1 on 6 matching bases. The germline V gene has CDR1 KGHSH and CDR2 LQKENI. The CDR3 extends over 14 amino acids. V was cut by 3 bases and J by 3 bases, with 12 bases left in between. CDR3 region: CASSPLDRDYEQYF. CDR3 coding DNA: TGTGCCAGCTCACCGCTGGACAGAGACTACGAGCAGTACTTC.

In its sample, this clonotype was seen a few times. V usage is TRBV18 and J usage is TRBJ1-1; D gene uncertain. This CDR3 is 14 amino acids long. The germline V gene encodes CDR1 KGHSH and CDR2 LQKENI. Trimming removed 5 bases at V and 0 bases at J, with 10 bases between. The CDR3 nucleotides are TGTGCCAGCTCAGTGCAACAGATGAACACTGAAGCTTTCTTT. Its protein is CASSVQQMNTEAFF. The whole variable domain, remainder taken from reference TRBV18 and TRBJ1-1, is NAGVMQNPRHLVRRRGQEARLRCSPMKGHSHVYWYRQLPEEGLKFMVYLQKENIIDESGMPKERFSAEFPKEGPSILRIQQVVRGDSAAYFCASSVQQMNTEAFFGQGTRLTVV.

This clonotype was seen many times. The chain has TRBV29-1 and TRBJ1-2, with D uncertain. The V gene's germline CDR1 is SQVTM and CDR2 ANQGSEA. There are 12 residues in the CDR3. Between the trimmed V and J ends, which lost 4 bases and 2 bases, there was a span of 8 bases. This CDR3 reads CSVGQENYGYTF. CDR3 in DNA: TGCAGCGTTGGCCAGGAGAACTATGGCTACACCTTC.

In this sample, this clonotype turned up many times. The chain combines TRBV7-9 with TRBJ2-5; 8 nucleotides match TRBD2. Germline lookup yields CDR1 SEHNR and CDR2 FQNEAQ (reference sequence). CDR3 length: 15 amino acids. After removal of 2 bases from V and 1 base from J, the junction contained 3 bases not matched to a gene. The CDR3 loop is CASSLISGIQETQYF. In nucleotides, the CDR3 is TGTGCCAGCAGCTTAATTAGCGGGATCCAAGAGACCCAGTACTTC.

A word on this clonotype: A much bigger clone sits one base away, suggesting this may be a read error. V and J are TRBV10-3 and TRBJ2-1; 7 bases line up with TRBD2. Germline V gene lookup returns CDR1 ENHRY and CDR2 SYGVKD. The CDR3 runs 13 residues. Germline trimming cut 8 bases from V and 9 bases from J; bases unmatched to any gene: 10. The CDR3 region is CAIGGGLALEQFF. The DNA of the CDR3 is TGTGCCATCGGGGGGGGTCTAGCTCTTGAGCAGTTCTTC.

This clonotype was seen repeatedly, ten times or more. The rearrangement uses TRBV28 and TRBJ1-2; 7 bases are shared with TRBD1. Germline lookup yields CDR1 MDHEN and CDR2 SYDVKM. Trimming took 7 bases from V and 6 from J; bases not matched to a gene: 5. The CDR3 has 12 amino acids. The CDR3 DNA follows: TGTGCCAGCACCCCGACAGGGAATGGCTACACCTTC. It is translated as CASTPTGNGYTF.

This clonotype was counted between two and nine times. The rearrangement uses TRBV11-2 and TRBJ1-5, with TRBD1 as a possible D gene (6 bases). The CDR3 totals 15 residues. CDR1 is SGHAT, CDR2 FQNNGV, per germline. The germline V and J ends were trimmed by 0 bases and 6 bases, with 12 bases remaining between them. CDR3 amino acids: CASSLDGGGSQPQHF. CDR3 sequence (DNA): TGTGCCAGCAGCTTAGATGGGGGGGGCTCTCAGCCCCAGCATTTT.

The sample holds many counts of this clonotype. The genes are TRBV6-1 and TRBJ1-1; D is undetermined. V shed 9 bases and J shed 7 bases, with 15 bases lying between them. Germline loops: CDR1 MNHNS, CDR2 SASEGT. The CDR3 is 12 amino acids. The CDR3 DNA follows: TGTGCCAGTCGACCCCTAGGAGGTGAAGCTTTCTTT. Translation gives CASRPLGGEAFF.

This chain joins TRBV24-1 and TRBJ2-1; 7 nucleotides agree with TRBD1. Germline CDR1 is KGHDR and CDR2 is SFDVKD. CDR3 size: 18 residues. V trimming: 0 bases; J trimming: 4 bases; junction bases outside the gene matches: 11. CDR3 sequence: CATSDLPTGVLGYNEQFF. The CDR3 DNA reads TGTGCCACCAGTGATTTGCCTACAGGGGTTCTTGGTTACAATGAGCAGTTCTTC.

This clonotype was seen repeatedly, ten times or more. The chain joins TRBV7-9 to TRBJ1-2; a weak D match, TRBD1 (5 bases). This CDR3 contains 14 residues. V lost 4 bases, J lost 1 base, and 10 bases lay in between. Germline V lookup: CDR1 SEHNR, CDR2 FQNEAQ (reference sequence). This chain's CDR3 is CASSSRGVNYGYTF. The DNA for the CDR3 is TGTGCCAGCAGCTCCCGGGGGGTTAACTATGGCTACACCTTC.

The chain employs TRBV4-1 and TRBJ1-5; 8 positions match TRBD1. Germline V gene data show CDR1 as MGHRA and CDR2 as YSYEKL. The CDR3 length is 16 residues. The trim removed 4 bases at V and 4 bases at J, leaving 9 bases unmatched. The CDR3 coding sequence is TGCGCCAGCAGCCCAAGAGGACAGGGCTCAAATCAGCCCCAGCATTTT. Protein: CASSPRGQGSNQPQHF.

This clonotype showed up many times. The chain joins TRBV7-9 to TRBJ2-7, with a possible D match to TRBD2 (5 bases). The CDR3 runs 15 residues. Trimming took off 6 bases at V and 3 bases at J, with 18 bases between the two ends. CDR1 is SEHNR and CDR2 is FQNEAQ in the germline V gene (reference sequence). CDR3 residues: CASSWTPRGIYEQYF. CDR3 DNA sequence: TGTGCCAGCAGTTGGACCCCCCGGGGAATCTACGAGCAGTACTTC.

This clonotype was counted ten times or more. The chain employs TRBV7-2 and TRBJ2-2, with D perhaps assigned TRBD1 or TRBD2 (5 bases each). V was trimmed by 4 bases and J by 5 bases, leaving 8 bases between them. Germline V CDR1 and CDR2: SGHTA, FQGNSA. The CDR3 totals 13 residues. CDR3 coding DNA: TGTGCCAGCAGCTCCAGGGAGACCGGGGAGCTGTTTTTT. This encodes CASSSRETGELFF. The variable domain in full, with the rest retrieved from reference TRBV7-2 and TRBJ2-2, is GAGVSQSPSNKVTEKGKDVELRCDPISGHTALYWYRQSLGQGLEFLIYFQGNSAPDKSGLPSDRFSAERTGGSVSTLTIQRTQQEDSAVYLCASSSRETGELFFGEGSRLTVL.

This clonotype was detected ten times or more. The V gene is TRBV2, the J gene TRBJ2-3; the D gene is possibly TRBD2 (6 bases). Looked up from germline, CDR1 is SNHLY and CDR2 is FYNNEI. The CDR3 is 14 amino acids. V was cut by 9 bases and J by 2 bases, with 15 bases left in between. CDR3 in amino acids: CARSLADHTDTQYF. The CDR3 region has the DNA TGTGCCAGATCCTTAGCGGATCACACAGATACGCAGTATTTT. Combining the CDR3 with reference TRBV2 and TRBJ2-3 gives the whole variable domain EPEVTQTPSHQVTQMGQEVILRCVPISNHLYFYWYRQILGQKVEFLVSFYNNEISEKSEIFDDQFSVERPDGSNFTLKIRSTKLEDSAMYFCARSLADHTDTQYFGPGTRLTVL.

This clonotype occurred many times. This rearrangement joins TRBV7-9 to TRBJ2-7; D possibly corresponds to TRBD1 (5 bases). The CDR3 is 16 residues long. The germline V and J ends were trimmed by 0 bases and 0 bases, with 12 bases remaining between them. Germline CDR1 and CDR2: SEHNR and FQNEAQ (reference sequence). The CDR3 protein is CASSLAQGHSSYEQYF. The DNA for the CDR3 is TGTGCCAGCAGCTTAGCGCAAGGACACAGCTCCTACGAGCAGTACTTC.

This clonotype was observed a handful of times. This chain links TRBV29-1 with TRBJ2-1, with 8 bases matching TRBD2. CDR3 length equals 15 residues. Trimming removed 3 bases from V and 0 bases from J; junction bases left unmatched: 4. Germline V gene lookup returns CDR1 SQVTM and CDR2 ANQGSEA. The CDR3 sequence: CSVDGGGSSYNEQFF. For the CDR3, the DNA is TGCAGCGTTGATGGCGGGGGGAGCTCCTACAATGAGCAGTTCTTC.

This clonotype appeared many times. Germline and junction disagree at one end, which may indicate a read error. The chain employs TRBV7-2 and TRBJ2-7; D gene unclear. CDR3 length: 13 amino acids. Looked up from germline, CDR1 is SGHTA and CDR2 is FQGNSA. This CDR3 is CASSPSGTYEQYF. The CDR3 DNA reads as TGCGCCAGCAGCCCCTCCGGCACCTACGAGCAGTACTTC.

In this sample, this clonotype turned up many times. V gene TRBV20-1 combines with J gene TRBJ2-7; the D gene could be TRBD1 or TRBD2 (5 bases each). With 0 bases removed from V and 0 bases from J, the gap between germline ends came to 12 bases. Germline V gives CDR1 DFQATT, CDR2 SNEGSKA (reference sequence). This CDR3 has 15 residues. CDR3 coding DNA: TGCAGTGCTAGAGATCGCCGGGGCAACTCCTACGAGCAGTACTTC. Protein: CSARDRRGNSYEQYF.

The rearrangement uses TRBV7-3 and TRBJ1-6, with 7 bases identical to TRBD1. Losses at the gene ends were 5 bases for V and 7 bases for J; bases not matched to a gene: 5. CDR1 and CDR2 (germline): SGHTA, FQGTGA. CDR3 length: 14 residues. The CDR3 spells CASSRSGGNSPLHF. CDR3 nucleotides: TGTGCCAGCAGCCGATCAGGGGGAAATTCACCCCTCCACTTT.

In regard to this clonotype: It may be a read error: a sequence one base away is much more abundant. The chain couples TRBV28 to TRBJ2-7; D might be TRBD1 or TRBD2, each matching 5 bases. Germline-derived CDR1 and CDR2 are MDHEN and SYDVKM. Trimming removed 2 bases from V and 3 bases from J, with 11 bases in between. This CDR3 comprises 14 residues. The CDR3, as DNA: TGTGCCAGCAGTTTAGTAGCGAGGGGCTACGAGCAGTACTTC. It specifies CASSLVARGYEQYF.

This rearrangement joins TRBV3-1 to TRBJ2-7, with 11 bases identical to TRBD1. Looked up from germline, CDR1 is LGHDT and CDR2 is YNNKEL (reference sequence). This CDR3 is built from 18 residues. J was trimmed by 0 bases and V by 5 bases; bases with no gene match: 12. The CDR3 protein is CASSNGQGAPISSYEQYF. The CDR3 DNA reads TGTGCCAGCAGCAATGGACAGGGGGCCCCCATCAGCTCCTACGAGCAGTACTTC.

This clonotype has just a few counts. The chain combines TRBV5-1 with TRBJ2-1; the match to TRBD2 covers 10 bases. The CDR3 contains 16 residues. Trimming removed 4 bases from V and 1 base from J; junction bases left unmatched: 5. CDR1 and CDR2 from the germline V gene are SGHRS and YFSETQ. The CDR3 nucleotides read TGCGCCAGCAGCCTTCTAGCGGGAGAGTCCTACAATGAGCAGTTCTTC. Protein product: CASSLLAGESYNEQFF.

This clonotype was counted at least ten times. V and J are TRBV11-2 and TRBJ2-7; TRBD2 agrees at 10 bases. CDR3 length equals 15 residues. The germline V gene encodes CDR1 SGHAT and CDR2 FQNNGV. Trimming cost V 5 bases and J 4 bases; bases outside gene matches: 8. CDR3 nucleotides: TGTGCCAGCAGCCCGGAGCGGGGGGGCCTTTACGAGCAGTACTTC. This translates into CASSPERGGLYEQYF.

The table lists this clonotype with a few counts. A read error may explain this, as a much larger clone is one base away. This rearrangement joins TRBV10-3 to TRBJ1-1; no clear D gene. CDR3 length: 12 amino acids. Per germline, CDR1 ENHRY and CDR2 SYGVKD. V lost 2 bases to trimming and J lost 4 bases, with 5 bases between them. CDR3 amino acids: CAISEGSTEAFF. CDR3 nucleotide sequence: TGTGCCATCAGTGAGGGGAGCACTGAAGCTTTCTTT.

This clonotype came up many times. This chain joins TRBV19 and TRBJ2-7; D remains ambiguous. Germline CDR1 and CDR2: LNHDA and SQIVND (reference sequence). This CDR3 has 14 amino acids. Deletions cut 3 bases from V and 4 bases from J, with 13 bases between. In nucleotides, the CDR3 is TGTGCCAGTAGTATGGCTATTGGTTGGTACGAGCAGTACTTC. Protein sequence: CASSMAIGWYEQYF.

This clonotype was detected ten times or more. This rearrangement joins TRBV6-1 to TRBJ1-2, with D maybe TRBD1 (5 bases). The germline V gene has CDR1 MNHNS and CDR2 SASEGT. The CDR3 is 15 amino acids. The ends were cut back, 5 bases at V and 2 bases at J, with 15 bases in the middle. CDR3 nucleotides: TGTGCCAGCAGTTACCCGGGAGGGGTCAACTATGGCTACACCTTC. Translating gives CASSYPGGVNYGYTF.

The CDR3 region has the DNA TGCAGCGTTACCTGGGGGGCGGGCAATCAGCCCCAGCATTTT. Protein product: CSVTWGAGNQPQHF. The chain uses TRBV29-1 and TRBJ1-5, with D possibly TRBD1 on 6 matching bases. The CDR3 contains 14 residues. Per germline, CDR1 SQVTM and CDR2 ANQGSEA. Trimming shortened V by 5 bases and J by 2 bases, and 13 bases separated the two germline ends.

The DNA of the CDR3 is TGTGCCAGCAGCCAAGAATCTAGCGGGGGGCTCAAAAACATTCAGTACTTC. Protein: CASSQESSGGLKNIQYF. J is TRBJ2-4 and V is TRBV3-1; 11 nucleotides agree with TRBD2. J lost 3 bases, V lost 0 bases, and 4 bases had no gene match. The CDR3 runs 17 residues. CDR1 and CDR2 (germline): LGHDT, YNNKEL (reference sequence).